This T cell receptor (beta chain) appears in the sequencing data of a study of cytotoxic CD8 clonotypes in ibrutinib-treated CLL. Ten or more counts support this clone. CDR3 length equals 15 residues. Trimming pared 8 bases from V and 6 bases from J, leaving 20 bases between. CDR1 LNHDA and CDR2 SQIVND come from the germline V gene (reference sequence). Here immunoSEQ multiplex PCR was the method, and the copy in TCRdb shows in-frame clones only, minus some. The sample consists of about 200,000 clones, 70% of them appearing once. This rearrangement joins TRBV19 to TRBJ1-5; possible D gene TRBD1, 6 bases. The source material was PBMCs, sampled after 12 months of ibrutinib treatment. The TCR sequence derives from a human donor with chronic lymphocytic leukemia. The CDR3 loop reads CASSLALGGFQPQHF. The CDR3 DNA is TGTGCCAGTTCACTCGCCTTGGGGGGCTTTCAGCCCCAGCATTTT.